The 30 T cell receptor beta chains reported below all come from one sample, sequenced in a study of T-cell reconstitution after alpha-beta-depleted transplantation in children. This sample's TCRbeta library carried unique molecular identifier barcodes. TCRdb itself ran the PCR reads through MiXCR, one entry per CDR3 protein. Of just under 250,000 distinct CDR3 sequences in the sample, roughly 25% were seen once. The sequencing here drew on PBMCs, taken before TCRalphabeta/CD19-depleted stem cell transplant. The origin of the receptors is a girl aged 2 to 9 with Fanconi anemia, due to receive a stem cell transplant.

The J gene is TRBJ2-5, the V gene TRBV20-1; D gene unclear. V shed 4 bases and J shed 3 bases, with 9 bases lying between them. Per the germline V gene, CDR1 is DFQATT and CDR2 is SNEGSKA (reference sequence). The CDR3 has 12 amino acids. The CDR3 DNA sequence: TGCAGTGCTACTCTCAGTGAAGAGACCCAGTACTTC. Encoded protein: CSATLSEETQYF.

This clonotype was recorded many times. The CDR3 sequence is CASSVGGTYNEQFF. CDR3 nucleotide sequence: TGTGCCAGCAGCGTGGGGGGTACTTACAATGAGCAGTTCTTC. The chain has TRBV9 and TRBJ2-1; tentatively, D is TRBD2 (6 bases). The CDR3 loop spans 14 amino acids. The germline V gene encodes CDR1 SGDLS and CDR2 YYNGEE. V was trimmed by 2 bases and J by 4 bases, leaving 10 bases between them.

This clonotype was detected many times. The chain uses TRBV5-1 and TRBJ2-5, with D perhaps matching TRBD1 (5 bases). There are 16 residues in the CDR3. V was trimmed by 4 bases and J by 7 bases, leaving 23 bases between them. Germline CDR1 SGHRS, CDR2 YFSETQ. In nucleotides, the CDR3 is TGCGCCAGCAGCGACGGACAAAAAACTCTCGTTGGGACCCAGTACTTC. Protein sequence: CASSDGQKTLVGTQYF. Drawing the rest from reference TRBV5-1 and TRBJ2-5, the complete variable domain is KAGVTQTPRYLIKTRGQQVTLSCSPISGHRSVSWYQQTPGQGLQFLFEYFSETQRNKGNFPGRFSGRQFSNSRSEMNVSTLELGDSALYLCASSDGQKTLVGTQYFGPGTRLLVL.

The chain employs TRBV7-2 and TRBJ2-5; no reliable D call. Germline V lookup: CDR1 SGHTA, CDR2 FQGNSA. V was shortened by 1 base and J by 1 base, with 10 bases between the two germline ends. The CDR3 is made up of 15 amino acids. This CDR3 reads CASSLGVLAQETQYF. The CDR3 bases are TGTGCCAGCAGCTTAGGCGTATTGGCCCAAGAGACCCAGTACTTC.

This chain connects TRBV20-1 to TRBJ1-3; a possible D gene is TRBD1 (5 bases). This CDR3 contains 14 residues. Germline V gene data show CDR1 as DFQATT and CDR2 as SNEGSKA (reference sequence). CDR3 coding DNA: TGCAGGGGCAGAGCACAGGCCTCTGGAAACACCATATATTTT. Residues: CRGRAQASGNTIYF.

There are many counts of this clonotype. V and J are TRBV10-3 and TRBJ2-7; D not resolved. This CDR3 region has 12 residues. V was shortened by 0 bases and J by 2 bases, with 2 bases between the two germline ends. CDR1 is ENHRY, CDR2 SYGVKD, per germline. The CDR3 coding sequence is TGTGCCATCAGTGAGTCGCCCTACGAGCAGTACTTC. Amino acids: CAISESPYEQYF.

This clonotype was seen more than once but under ten times. As DNA, the CDR3 is TGTGCCAGCAGCTCGAGAAAAGGGGATACTCTCAATCAGCCCCAGCATTTT. It yields the protein CASSSRKGDTLNQPQHF. V is TRBV7-2 and J is TRBJ1-5, with D perhaps TRBD1 (5 bases). The V gene lost 4 bases and the J gene lost 3 bases, with 19 bases spanning the gap. The CDR3 covers 17 residues. Germline loops: CDR1 SGHTA, CDR2 FQGNSA.

At least ten counts were recorded for this clonotype. The rearrangement links TRBV7-2 to TRBJ2-5, with 8 bases identical to TRBD2. The germline V gene has CDR1 SGHTA and CDR2 FQGNSA. The CDR3 runs to 16 residues. V shed 2 bases, J shed 2 bases, and the junction held 7 bases outside the gene matches. The CDR3 spells CASSLSSSGGQETQYF. The CDR3 DNA reads as TGTGCCAGCAGCTTAAGTTCCAGCGGGGGACAAGAGACCCAGTACTTC.

This clonotype has a handful of counts. CDR3 DNA sequence: TGCGCCAGCAGCTTGGTTGGTCATGAGCAGTTCTTC. Translated: CASSLVGHEQFF. The V gene is TRBV5-1, the J gene TRBJ2-1, with unresolved D. The germline V and J ends were trimmed by 0 bases and 8 bases, with 6 bases remaining between them. This CDR3 spans 12 amino acids. Germline V gene sequence: CDR1 SGHRS, CDR2 YFSETQ.

CDR3 sequence (DNA): TGTGCCAGCAGTTACCCCACTAGCTTGGATACGCAGTATTTT. Amino acids: CASSYPTSLDTQYF. V is TRBV6-5 and J is TRBJ2-3; D may be TRBD2 (6 bases). V gave up 2 bases and J gave up 6 bases, with 12 bases separating them. Germline V gene lookup returns CDR1 MNHEY and CDR2 SVGAGI. This CDR3 is built from 14 residues.

At least ten counts were recorded for this clonotype. The rearrangement links TRBV12-3 or TRBV12-4 to TRBJ2-1; 8 nucleotides match TRBD1. This CDR3 has 15 residues. Trimming at V came to 7 bases and at J to 2 bases, leaving 7 bases not matched to a gene. CDR3 amino acids: CASTNRGVTYNEQFF. The CDR3 DNA reads TGTGCCAGCACGAACAGGGGGGTTACCTACAATGAGCAGTTCTTC.

This chain joins TRBV29-1 and TRBJ2-7, with 7 bases that match TRBD1. In germline, CDR1 is SQVTM, CDR2 ANQGSEA. This CDR3 is 12 amino acids long. V trimming: 1 base; J trimming: 6 bases; junction bases outside the gene matches: 3. The CDR3 sequence is CSVEGRGPEQYF. CDR3 bases: TGCAGCGTTGAAGGTAGGGGGCCCGAGCAGTACTTC.

This clonotype was recorded many times. The chain couples TRBV12-3 or TRBV12-4 to TRBJ2-7; TRBD2 agrees at 11 bases. The CDR3 length is 14 residues. With 5 bases clipped from V and 3 bases from J, the junction kept 3 bases outside the gene matches. CDR3: CASSPGLADYEQYF. The CDR3 region has the DNA TGTGCCAGCAGTCCGGGACTAGCGGACTACGAGCAGTACTTC.

The V and J genes are TRBV20-1 and TRBJ2-3; 10 positions agree with TRBD2. Germline trimming cut 3 bases from V and 3 bases from J; bases unmatched to any gene: 6. The CDR3 spans 15 residues. Per the germline V gene, CDR1 is DFQATT and CDR2 is SNEGSKA (reference sequence). CDR3 sequence: CSASWPSGRTDTQYF. The CDR3 DNA is TGCAGTGCTAGCTGGCCTAGCGGGAGAACAGATACGCAGTATTTT.

A word on this clonotype: A read error may be the cause here, since a much bigger clone is one base away. The chain employs TRBV12-3 or TRBV12-4 and TRBJ1-2; D unresolved. The CDR3 length is 13 residues. The ends were cut back, 3 bases at V and 2 bases at J, with 7 bases in the middle. CDR3 nucleotides: TGTGCCAGCAGTTTCGGGGTAAACTATGGCTACACCTTC. It codes for CASSFGVNYGYTF.

The rearrangement joins TRBV7-3 to TRBJ2-2, with a weak D call TRBD1 (5 bases). Germline-derived CDR1 and CDR2 are SGHTA and FQGTGA. Trimming cost V 5 bases and J 1 base, with 17 bases left between them. CDR3 length: 17 residues. Here the CDR3 reads CASSPALPTGNTGELFF. CDR3 bases: TGTGCCAGCAGCCCCGCACTACCTACAGGGAACACCGGGGAGCTGTTTTTT.

There are many counts of this clonotype. The chain combines TRBV25-1 with TRBJ1-2, with D possibly being TRBD1 (6 bases). This CDR3 spans 13 amino acids. V was clipped by 1 base and J by 6 bases, with 9 bases between them. Germline V CDR1 and CDR2: MGHDK, SYGVNS. The CDR3 bases are TGTGCCAGCAGTGAATGGACAGTTGATGGCTACACCTTC. Translation: CASSEWTVDGYTF.

The chain joins TRBV25-1 to TRBJ2-1; a weak D match, TRBD1 (5 bases). This CDR3 contains 14 residues. Germline values: CDR1 MGHDK, CDR2 SYGVNS. Between the trimmed V and J ends, which lost 5 bases and 5 bases, there was a span of 13 bases. The CDR3 DNA reads as TGTGCCAGCAGTAACAGGAGATCCAACAATGAGCAGTTCTTC. Protein sequence: CASSNRRSNNEQFF.

Many counts were recorded for this clonotype. The V and J genes are TRBV29-1 and TRBJ2-1, with a tentative D call TRBD2 (6 bases). The V end lost 6 bases, the J end lost 5 bases, and 14 bases lay between the germline ends. Looked up from germline, CDR1 is SQVTM and CDR2 is ANQGSEA. CDR3 length: 13 amino acids. The CDR3 is CSVARTSNNEQFF. In DNA, the CDR3 is TGCAGCGTCGCCCGTACTAGCAACAATGAGCAGTTCTTC.

This clonotype appeared many times. The V and J genes are TRBV7-9 and TRBJ2-5; D is possibly TRBD1 or TRBD2 (5 bases each). This CDR3 has 14 residues. V shed 3 bases and J shed 2 bases, with 10 bases lying between them. Germline V gene sequence: CDR1 SEHNR, CDR2 FQNEAQ (reference sequence). The chain's CDR3 is CASSFTGAQETQYF. The CDR3 bases are TGTGCCAGCAGCTTTACCGGGGCACAAGAGACCCAGTACTTC.

This clonotype showed up many times. V gene TRBV29-1 combines with J gene TRBJ2-3; no reliable D call. The CDR3 sequence is 11 residues long. Per germline, CDR1 SQVTM and CDR2 ANQGSEA. Trimming took 6 bases from V and 6 from J, leaving 10 bases between them. CDR3 protein: CSVMIPDTQYF. DNA for the CDR3: TGCAGCGTCATGATCCCTGATACGCAGTATTTT.

The V gene is TRBV20-1, the J gene TRBJ2-7, with D maybe TRBD1 (5 bases). The germline V gene encodes CDR1 DFQATT and CDR2 SNEGSKA (reference sequence). Trimming left V 4 bases short and J 9 bases short, with 16 bases between. The CDR3 extends over 12 amino acids. The CDR3 nucleotides read TGCAGTGCTAAACCCCCGAAGACAGTGCAGTACTTC. Encoded protein: CSAKPPKTVQYF.

V gene TRBV6-1 combines with J gene TRBJ2-7, with TRBD2 as a possible D gene (7 bases). Germline V gene lookup returns CDR1 MNHNS and CDR2 SASEGT. The CDR3 is made up of 20 amino acids. The ends were cut back, 2 bases at V and 5 bases at J, with 31 bases in the middle. The CDR3 bases are TGTGCCAGCAGTGAAATTTGGTCTGGGGACGAAGGGGGGGCCTTCCACGAGCAGTACTTC. It is translated as CASSEIWSGDEGGAFHEQYF.

In its sample, this clonotype was seen many times. The chain joins TRBV29-1 to TRBJ2-6; D ambiguous. Trimming removed 6 bases at V and 0 bases at J, with 9 bases between. The CDR3 sequence is 14 residues long. Germline values: CDR1 SQVTM, CDR2 ANQGSEA. CDR3 sequence reads: CSVVLSSGANVLTF. The CDR3 DNA follows: TGCAGCGTCGTCCTCAGCTCTGGGGCCAACGTCCTGACTTTC. Drawing the rest from reference TRBV29-1 and TRBJ2-6, the complete variable domain is SAVISQKPSRDICQRGTSLTIQCQVDSQVTMMFWYRQQPGQSLTLIATANQGSEATYESGFVIDKFPISRPNLTFSTLTVSNMSPEDSSIYLCSVVLSSGANVLTFGAGSRLTVL.

This clonotype has a count of ten or more. The chain joins TRBV29-1 to TRBJ2-7; 8 positions agree with TRBD1. Trimming took 4 bases from V and 0 from J; bases not matched to a gene: 14. CDR3 length: 17 amino acids. The germline V gene has CDR1 SQVTM and CDR2 ANQGSEA. The CDR3 loop reads CSVGAGTGRASSYEQYF. The CDR3 coding sequence is TGCAGCGTTGGAGCCGGGACAGGACGTGCATCCTCCTACGAGCAGTACTTC.

This clonotype was seen at least ten times. This chain connects TRBV6-1 to TRBJ2-5, with D possibly TRBD2 on 6 matching bases. This CDR3 contains 14 residues. The germline V and J ends were trimmed by 5 bases and 5 bases, with 15 bases remaining between them. Germline V gene sequence: CDR1 MNHNS, CDR2 SASEGT. The CDR3 region has the DNA TGTGCCAGCAGTCCCGGGAGTTTGCGGGAGACCCAGTACTTC. Translated, it gives CASSPGSLRETQYF.

CDR3 nucleotides: TGCAGCGTTGTTATGGACGGCCCTGGAAACACCATATATTTT. This sequence encodes CSVVMDGPGNTIYF. V usage is TRBV29-1 and J usage is TRBJ1-3, with D uncertain. This CDR3 spans 14 amino acids. Germline CDR1 reads SQVTM; CDR2 reads ANQGSEA. The V end was cut by 4 bases, the J end by 2 bases, with 12 bases between. The entire variable domain, with the rest obtained from reference TRBV29-1 and TRBJ1-3, is as follows: SAVISQKPSRDICQRGTSLTIQCQVDSQVTMMFWYRQQPGQSLTLIATANQGSEATYESGFVIDKFPISRPNLTFSTLTVSNMSPEDSSIYLCSVVMDGPGNTIYFGEGSWLTVV.

The table lists this clonotype with a few counts. V is TRBV5-1 and J is TRBJ1-2; D is undetermined. Trimming removed 0 bases at V and 4 bases at J, with 10 bases between. From germline, CDR1 is SGHRS and CDR2 YFSETQ. CDR3 length equals 14 residues. This CDR3 reads CASSLDWGGYGYTF. DNA of the CDR3: TGCGCCAGCAGCTTGGATTGGGGTGGCTATGGCTACACCTTC.

The chain couples TRBV21-1 to TRBJ2-5; TRBD1, the table's D call, was not compared with the DNA. TRBV21-1 is designated a pseudogene. The CDR3 contains 10 residues. The DNA for the CDR3 is TGTGCCAGCAGCCGGACAGGTGTGGGGTTC. Protein sequence: CASSRTGVGF.

In this sample, this clonotype turned up many times. V gene TRBV20-1 combines with J gene TRBJ2-4; D is ambiguous. The CDR3 loop spans 10 amino acids. Trimming took off 4 bases at V and 7 bases at J, with 5 bases between the two ends. Germline-derived CDR1 and CDR2 are DFQATT and SNEGSKA (reference sequence). The CDR3 loop is CSATENIQYF. In nucleotides, the CDR3 is TGCAGTGCTACCGAGAACATTCAGTACTTC.